The T cell receptor beta chain under discussion was sequenced for a study of T cell responses to AZD1222 COVID-19 vaccine. General study results and limits: Just 6 or 7 AZD1222 recipients were seropositive at baseline. The peak T cell response came first, and repertoires were sampled only after it. Mostly white British, mostly female donors; authors suggested clonal diversity may be underestimated.

TCRdb's copy holds only in-frame clones and misses some; the assay was immunoSEQ multiplex PCR. The table has over 130,000 clones, around 91% seen once. Pooling was applied to second doses at about 4 or about 12 weeks. From germline, CDR1 is SQVTM and CDR2 ANQGSEA. CDR3 length: 14 amino acids. The V gene lost 4 bases and the J gene lost 5 bases, with 15 bases spanning the gap. As to this clone: The target antigen is unknown.

V usage is TRBV29-1 and J usage is TRBJ2-1; possible D gene TRBD1, 6 bases. The TCR was taken from an adult who received the AZD1222 COVID-19 vaccine. Sequences were derived from peripheral blood, sampled 28 days after the second AZD1222 dose. The CDR3 reads CSVGRGYVDNEQFF. The CDR3, as DNA: TGCAGCGTTGGTAGGGGGTATGTCGACAATGAGCAGTTCTTC.